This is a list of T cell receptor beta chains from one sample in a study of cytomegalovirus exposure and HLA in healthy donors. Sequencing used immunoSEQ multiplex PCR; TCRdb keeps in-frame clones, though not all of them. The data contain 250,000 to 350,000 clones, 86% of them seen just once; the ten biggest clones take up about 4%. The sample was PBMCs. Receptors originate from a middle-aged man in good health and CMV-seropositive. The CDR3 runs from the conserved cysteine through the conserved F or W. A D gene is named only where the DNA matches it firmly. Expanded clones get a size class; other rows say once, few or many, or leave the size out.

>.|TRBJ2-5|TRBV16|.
TGTGCCAGCAGCCAGGGCAGGTCTAACCAAGAGACCCAGTACTTC
CASSQGRSNQETQYF
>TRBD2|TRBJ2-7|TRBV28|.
TGTGCCAGCAGTTTACGGTGGGCTAGCGGGACACTTTACTACGAGCAGTACTTC
CASSLRWASGTLYYEQYF
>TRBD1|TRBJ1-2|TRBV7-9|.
TGTTCCAGCAGCTTCAGGATGGGACAGGGCGATGGCTACACCTTC
CSSSFRMGQGDGYTF
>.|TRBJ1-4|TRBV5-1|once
TGCGCCAGCAGACTTCCCGGAGGGACTAATGAAAAACTGTTTTTT
CASRLPGGTNEKLFF
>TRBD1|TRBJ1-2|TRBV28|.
TGTGCCAGCAGTTTTTCGACAGGGGGCTATGGCTACACCTTC
CASSFSTGGYGYTF
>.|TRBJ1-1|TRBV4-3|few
TGCGCCAGCAGCCAAGATCCCCGCGAGAACACTGAAGCTTTCTTT
CASSQDPRENTEAFF
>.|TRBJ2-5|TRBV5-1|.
TGCGCCAGCAGCTTGGGACGTTTGGAGGAGACCCAGTACTTC
CASSLGRLEETQYF
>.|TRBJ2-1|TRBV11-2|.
TGTGCCAGCAGCTTAGGGGACAACTATGAGCAGTTCTTC
CASSLGDNYEQFF
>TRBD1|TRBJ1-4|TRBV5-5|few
TGTGCCAGCAGCTTTGGACAGGGGGCGGGTCCTAATGAAAAACTGTTTTTT
CASSFGQGAGPNEKLFF
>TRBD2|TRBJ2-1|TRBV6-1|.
TGTGCCAGCAGTGAAGCTAGAGCGGGAGGGAGAGGGGCTGAGCAGTTCTTC
CASSEARAGGRGAEQFF
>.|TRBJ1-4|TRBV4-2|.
TGTGCCAGCAGCCCCACTAGGGCAGGCGTTAATGAAAAACTGTTTTTT
CASSPTRAGVNEKLFF
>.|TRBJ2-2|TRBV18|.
TGTGCCAGCTCATCTTACGGGAGCGTGAACACCGGGGAGCTGTTTTTT
CASSSYGSVNTGELFF
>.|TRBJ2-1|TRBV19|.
TGTGCCAGTAGTTCCATGCCTTCGGAGCATGAGCAGTTCTTC
CASSSMPSEHEQFF
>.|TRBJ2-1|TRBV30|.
TGTGCCTGGAGTCGGCGGGCAGACAATGAGCAGTTCTTC
CAWSRRADNEQFF
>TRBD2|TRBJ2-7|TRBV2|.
TGTGCCAGTATCGGGGAGGGCTACGAGCAGTACTTC
CASIGEGYEQYF
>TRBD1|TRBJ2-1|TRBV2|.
TGTGCCAGCAGTGGAGAGACGGGACAGGGTACCGACAATGAGCAGTTCTTC
CASSGETGQGTDNEQFF
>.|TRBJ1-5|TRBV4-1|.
TGCGCCAGCAGCCAGGAAATGGACAGAGTCTCTTGGCCCCAGCATTTT
CASSQEMDRVSWPQHF
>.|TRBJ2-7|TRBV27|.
TGTGCCAGCAGTTTAGCCGGGACGGAGGGTTACGAGCAGTACTTC
CASSLAGTEGYEQYF
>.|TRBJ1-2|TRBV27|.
TGTGCCAGCAGTTTAACCGGTGGCAGGGTCTATGGCTACACCTTC
CASSLTGGRVYGYTF
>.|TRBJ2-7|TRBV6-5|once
TGTGCCAGCCAGGAAGTTTTAGGGGTGGACTACGAGCAGTACTTC
CASQEVLGVDYEQYF